This TCR beta chain was recorded in a study of T cells after yellow fever vaccination. Study-level background: Fractions containing few cells were prepared with SMART-Seq v4 Ultra Low Input. Notes on the study in general: FACS-sorted repertoires could contain abundant clonotypes contaminating from the bulk population. The secondary response peaked faster, at day 5 versus 15, but was weaker.

A universal primer site and UMIs were added as TCR cDNA was made by 5'RACE template switching. TCRdb reprocessed the 5' RACE reads via MiXCR and lists one record per CDR3 protein. The sample contains 300,000 to 350,000 distinct CDR3 sequences, approximately 4% of which appear only once. There are many counts of this clonotype. Its antigen is unknown. CDR3 length: 15 residues. Germline CDR1 is MNHEY and CDR2 is SVGEGT. Trimming cost V 4 bases and J 1 base, with 10 bases left between them. The sequence derives from a young man who received the YFV17D yellow fever vaccine. The sequences come from PBMCs, collected 15 days after the yellow fever booster vaccination. This chain joins TRBV6-2 or TRBV6-3 and TRBJ2-2; TRBD1 is a possible D gene (5 bases). In DNA form, the CDR3 reads TGTGCCAGCAGTTCGATAGGGGAGAACACCGGGGAGCTGTTTTTT. This codes for CASSSIGENTGELFF.